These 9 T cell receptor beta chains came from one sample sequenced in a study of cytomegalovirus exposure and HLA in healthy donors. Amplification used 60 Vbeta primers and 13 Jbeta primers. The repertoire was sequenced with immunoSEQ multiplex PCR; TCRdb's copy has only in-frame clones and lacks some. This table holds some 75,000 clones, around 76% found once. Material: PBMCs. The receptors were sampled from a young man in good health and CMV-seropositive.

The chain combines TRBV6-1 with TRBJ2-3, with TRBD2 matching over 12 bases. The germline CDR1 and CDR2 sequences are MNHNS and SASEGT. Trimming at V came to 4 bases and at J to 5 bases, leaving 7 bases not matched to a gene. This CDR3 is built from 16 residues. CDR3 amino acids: CASSGGLAGLVDTQYF. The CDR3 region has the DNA TGTGCCAGCAGTGGTGGACTAGCGGGATTGGTAGATACGCAGTATTTT.

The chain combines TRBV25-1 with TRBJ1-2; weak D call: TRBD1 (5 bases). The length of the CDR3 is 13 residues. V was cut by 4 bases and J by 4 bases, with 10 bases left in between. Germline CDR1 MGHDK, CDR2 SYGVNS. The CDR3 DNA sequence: TGTGCCAGCAGTGCAGGGTCAGGCTATGGCTACACCTTC. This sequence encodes CASSAGSGYGYTF.

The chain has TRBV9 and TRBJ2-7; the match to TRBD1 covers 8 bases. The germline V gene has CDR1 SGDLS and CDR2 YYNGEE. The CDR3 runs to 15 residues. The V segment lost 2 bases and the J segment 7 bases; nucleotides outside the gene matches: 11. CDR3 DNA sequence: TGTGCCAGCAGCGTTAGCCCAGGACAGGGTGGGGAGCAGTACTTC. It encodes CASSVSPGQGGEQYF.

Here the CDR3 reads CASSDSSGNEQFF. DNA for the CDR3: TGTGCCAGCAGCGATAGTAGCGGCAATGAGCAGTTCTTC. The V gene is TRBV7-9, the J gene TRBJ2-1; D perhaps matches TRBD2 (6 bases). CDR3 length equals 13 residues. The V and J ends lost 5 bases and 6 bases respectively, with 11 bases between them. CDR1 SEHNR and CDR2 FQNEAQ come from the germline V gene (reference sequence).

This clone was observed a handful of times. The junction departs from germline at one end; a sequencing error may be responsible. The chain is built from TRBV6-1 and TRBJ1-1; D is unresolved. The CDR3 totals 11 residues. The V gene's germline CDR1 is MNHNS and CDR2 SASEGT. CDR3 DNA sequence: TGTGCCAGCAGTCAGAACGCTGAAGCTTTCTTT. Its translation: CASSQNAEAFF.

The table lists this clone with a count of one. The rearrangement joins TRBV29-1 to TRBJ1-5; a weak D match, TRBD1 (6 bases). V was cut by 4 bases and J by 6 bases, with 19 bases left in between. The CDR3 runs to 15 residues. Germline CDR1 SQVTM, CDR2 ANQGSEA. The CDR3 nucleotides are TGCAGCGTTGCTACAGGGACCTCGGTTGGTCAGCCCCAGCATTTT. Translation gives CSVATGTSVGQPQHF.

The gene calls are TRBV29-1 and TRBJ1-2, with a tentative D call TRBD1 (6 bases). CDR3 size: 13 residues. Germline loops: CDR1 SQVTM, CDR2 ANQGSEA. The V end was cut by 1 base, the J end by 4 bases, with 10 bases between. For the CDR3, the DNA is TGCAGCGTTGAAGGAACAGGGATCTATGGCTACACCTTC. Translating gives CSVEGTGIYGYTF.

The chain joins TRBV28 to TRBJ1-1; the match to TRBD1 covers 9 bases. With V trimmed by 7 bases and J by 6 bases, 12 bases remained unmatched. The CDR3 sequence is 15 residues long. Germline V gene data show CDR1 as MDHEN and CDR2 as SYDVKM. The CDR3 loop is CASTPYRGRGAEAFF. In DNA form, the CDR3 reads TGTGCCAGCACCCCTTACAGGGGGCGCGGAGCTGAAGCTTTCTTT.

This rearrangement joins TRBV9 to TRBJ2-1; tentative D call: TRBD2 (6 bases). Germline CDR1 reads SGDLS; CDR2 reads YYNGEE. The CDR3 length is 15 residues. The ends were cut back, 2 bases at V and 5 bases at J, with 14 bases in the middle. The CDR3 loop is CASSVRLASNNEQFF. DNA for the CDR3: TGTGCCAGCAGCGTTAGGCTAGCGAGTAACAATGAGCAGTTCTTC.